A selection of T cell receptor beta chains follows, all from one sample in a study of radiotherapy plus CTLA-4 blockade in lung cancer. TCRdb keeps only in-frame clones here, not all; method: immunoSEQ multiplex PCR. The repertoire holds 60,000 to 70,000 clones, with 79% as singletons. The sequencing here drew on peripheral blood, taken from a patient treated with radiotherapy plus ipilimumab. The receptors stem from a human donor with non-small cell lung cancer who had a complete response to radiotherapy plus ipilimumab. Both conserved end residues are part of each CDR3. Each record gives: D gene, clone size, CDR3 length, J gene, V gene, CDR3 DNA, CDR3 protein. A D gene is named only where the DNA matches it firmly. The listing skips clone size in some rows; elsewhere it reads once, few, many or a size class.

NA	NA	14	TRBJ1-2	TRBV2	TGTGCCAGCACAACGCGCACGGGAAACTATGGCTACACCTTC	CASTTRTGNYGYTF
TRBD1	NA	18	TRBJ2-6	TRBV7-9	TGTGCCAGCAGCCCACCGACAGGGATGACCTCTGGGGCCAACGTCCTGACTTTC	CASSPPTGMTSGANVLTF
NA	NA	16	TRBJ1-5	TRBV4-1	TGCGCCAGCAGCCAAGTCCCCTCGGGGCGCGGACAGCCCCAGCATTTT	CASSQVPSGRGQPQHF
TRBD1	NA	12	TRBJ1-2	TRBV19	TGTGCCAGTAGAGGGACAGGGTTCGGCTACACCTTC	CASRGTGFGYTF
TRBD2	once	14	TRBJ2-3	TRBV15	TGTGCCACCAGCAGTCTCCGGGGGGCAGATACGCAGTATTTT	CATSSLRGADTQYF
NA	NA	14	TRBJ2-5	TRBV5-4	TGTGCCAGCAGCTTGGCGGCCACCCAAGAGACCCAGTACTTC	CASSLAATQETQYF
NA	few	11	TRBJ2-5	TRBV10-3	TGTGCCATCAGTGAGAAAGAGACCCAGTACTTC	CAISEKETQYF
NA	NA	13	TRBJ2-5	TRBV18	TGTGCCAGCTCACCACCCCAGCGGGAGACCCAGTACTTC	CASSPPQRETQYF
NA	NA	15	TRBJ2-7	TRBV5-4	TGTGCCAGCAGCTTAGACCCAGGGGCTATCAACGAGCAGTACTTC	CASSLDPGAINEQYF
TRBD2	NA	15	TRBJ2-1	TRBV9	TGTGCCAGCAGCGTAGCTAGCGGGGAGTACAATGAGCAGTTCTTC	CASSVASGEYNEQFF
NA	NA	16	TRBJ2-3	TRBV19	TGTGCCAGTAGTATGCAGGCTGGGTTACCCACAGATACGCAGTATTTT	CASSMQAGLPTDTQYF
NA	NA	13	TRBJ1-2	TRBV6-6	TGTGCCAGCAGGAGGGCCGCGGGTACAGGCTACACCTTC	CASRRAAGTGYTF
NA	once	10	TRBJ2-7	TRBV10-1	TGCGCCAACAACAGGGAGGGGCAGTACTTC	CANNREGQYF
NA	NA	14	TRBJ1-5	TRBV5-8	TGTGCCAGCAGCTTGGGGAATAGCAATCAGCCCCAGCATTTT	CASSLGNSNQPQHF
NA	few	13	TRBJ1-2	TRBV4-3	TGCGCCAGCAGCCAAGATCAGCTCTATGGCTACACCTTC	CASSQDQLYGYTF
NA	NA	16	TRBJ2-3	TRBV14	TGTGCCAGCAGCCAAGCCGGAATAGGGATGATGAATACGCAGTATTTT	CASSQAGIGMMNTQYF
TRBD1	NA	14	TRBJ1-4	TRBV4-3	TGCGCCAGCAGCCCCGGGACAGCGTGGGAAAAACTGTTTTTT	CASSPGTAWEKLFF
NA	NA	13	TRBJ1-5	TRBV10-3	TGTGCCATCAGTGGGGACCTCAATCAGCCCCAGCATTTT	CAISGDLNQPQHF
NA	once	13	TRBJ1-2	TRBV4-3	TGCGCCAGCAGCCAAGACAACGCCGCGGGCTACACCTTC	CASSQDNAAGYTF
TRBD2	NA	16	TRBJ2-4	TRBV6-5	TGTGCCAGCAGTTTTCAGGGAGGGTTAGCCAAAAACATTCAGTACTTC	CASSFQGGLAKNIQYF
NA	NA	15	TRBJ1-6	TRBV5-1	TGCGCCAGCAGCTTGGGGGTCAGGGATAATTCACCCCTCCACTTT	CASSLGVRDNSPLHF
TRBD1	NA	14	TRBJ1-2	TRBV27	TGTGCCAGCAGTTTAAGTGGACAGGGCTATGGCTACACCTTC	CASSLSGQGYGYTF
NA	NA	15	TRBJ2-5	TRBV7-2	TGTGCCAGCAGTCTCGCCGGACAGTCACAAGAGACCCAGTACTTC	CASSLAGQSQETQYF
TRBD1	NA	15	TRBJ2-3	TRBV18	TGTGCCAGCTCCCCTGGACAGGCACTCACAGATACGCAGTATTTT	CASSPGQALTDTQYF
TRBD1	NA	19	TRBJ2-1	TRBV5-1	TGCGCCAGCAGCTTGGGGGACCCTTCCAGGGGGCACTCCTACAATGAGCAGTTCTTC	CASSLGDPSRGHSYNEQFF
TRBD1	NA	14	TRBJ1-1	TRBV5-1	TGCGCCAGCAGCGGGACAGGGAGGAACACTGAAGCTTTCTTT	CASSGTGRNTEAFF
NA	NA	14	TRBJ2-5	TRBV5-6	TGTGCCAGCAGCCACATGACTGGGGGAGAGACCCAGTACTTC	CASSHMTGGETQYF
NA	NA	15	TRBJ1-6	TRBV4-1	TGCGCCAGCAGCCAAGACAGGGACCATAATTCACCCCTCCACTTT	CASSQDRDHNSPLHF
NA	NA	14	TRBJ2-2	TRBV7-2	TGTGCCAGCAGCTTTAACAGACGGACCGGGGAGCTGTTTTTT	CASSFNRRTGELFF
NA	NA	16	TRBJ1-1	TRBV6-6	TGTGCCAGCAGTTACCCCAGGTCCCTCGGGAACACTGAAGCTTTCTTT	CASSYPRSLGNTEAFF
NA	NA	14	TRBJ1-1	TRBV9	TGTGCCAGCAGCGTAGGTTCGGGGAACACTGAAGCTTTCTTT	CASSVGSGNTEAFF
NA	NA	17	TRBJ2-2	TRBV4-1	TGCGCCAGCAGCCGACCCCTCTTTGGACAGCCTGCTTCGGAGCTGTTTTTT	CASSRPLFGQPASELFF
TRBD1	NA	14	TRBJ2-7	TRBV7-2	TGTGCCAGCAGCCTAGGGGGCTCTATCGCCGAGCAGTACTTC	CASSLGGSIAEQYF
TRBD2	NA	15	TRBJ2-3	TRBV7-9	TGTGCCAGCAGCTCGGGACTAGCGATCACAGATACGCAGTATTTT	CASSSGLAITDTQYF
NA	few	18	TRBJ2-7	TRBV30	TGTGCCTGCGCTATCGGCAGGGGAGTCTTTGGGGACTCCTACGAGCAGTACTTC	CACAIGRGVFGDSYEQYF
TRBD2	once	17	TRBJ2-3	TRBV5-4	TGTGCCAGCAGCTGGACTAGCGGGGGGGCGGCCGGTGATACGCAGTATTTT	CASSWTSGGAAGDTQYF
NA	NA	15	TRBJ1-4	TRBV7-2	TGTGCCAGCAGCTTAGCCCGTGGGTTGGGTGAAAAACTGTTTTTT	CASSLARGLGEKLFF
TRBD2	NA	16	TRBJ2-2	TRBV28	TGTGCCAGCAGGCCGGGACTAGCGGGAGAAGGCCGGGAGCTGTTTTTT	CASRPGLAGEGRELFF
TRBD1	NA	14	TRBJ1-3	TRBV6-1	TGTGCCAGCACTTCGGGACAGCTAGGAAACACCATATATTTT	CASTSGQLGNTIYF
TRBD1	NA	15	TRBJ2-7	TRBV11-2	TGTGCCAGCAGCTTAGACCCGGGACAGGACTACGAGCAGTACTTC	CASSLDPGQDYEQYF
NA	medium-sized	14	TRBJ2-1	TRBV18	TGTGCCAGCTCACCCCGGGGGCCAAAGGATGAGCAGTTCTTC	CASSPRGPKDEQFF
NA	once	12	TRBJ2-3	TRBV5-4	TGTGCCAGCAGCTTGAGCACAGATACGCAGTATTTT	CASSLSTDTQYF
TRBD1	few	15	TRBJ2-2	TRBV10-1	TGCGCCAGCAGTGCTGACAGGGGTTCAACCGGGGAGCTGTTTTTT	CASSADRGSTGELFF
NA	NA	15	TRBJ1-3	TRBV11-3	TGTGCCAGCAGCCCTCGGGACACCTCTGGAAACACCATATATTTT	CASSPRDTSGNTIYF